Below, 23 T cell receptor beta chains from the same sample are listed, as sequenced in a study of T cells in Graves' hyperthyroidism and ophthalmopathy. TCR beta CDR3 regions were amplified from RNA. The study used the HTBI primer set for a first-round RT-PCR of the TCR CDR3. One entry per CDR3 protein results from TCRdb running MiXCR on the multiplex PCR reads. Seen here are about 590,000 distinct CDR3 sequences, 15% to 17% observed once, and the top ten hold around 6.6%. Sequenced sample: blood. These receptor sequences come from a woman under 40 with Graves' hyperthyroidism.

The rearrangement links TRBV9 to TRBJ2-7; D gene unclear. The CDR3 is made up of 15 amino acids. V dropped 0 bases and J dropped 1 base, with 11 bases sitting between them. Germline CDR1 SGDLS, CDR2 YYNGEE. The CDR3 loop reads CASSVGNGRSYEQYF. CDR3 in DNA: TGTGCCAGCAGCGTAGGAAACGGCAGGTCCTACGAGCAGTACTTC.

DNA of the CDR3: TGTGCCAGCAGCCCTCAGGGGGCTAAAAGGACCCAGTACTTC. Its protein is CASSPQGAKRTQYF. The chain uses TRBV14 and TRBJ2-5; 8 bases fit TRBD1. The CDR3 covers 14 residues. The V and J ends lost 4 bases and 7 bases, in that order; junction bases with no gene match: 8. Germline V gives CDR1 SGHDN, CDR2 FVKESK.

Many counts were recorded for this clonotype. J is TRBJ2-1 and V is TRBV6-1; TRBD2 matches at 9 bases. Germline lookup yields CDR1 MNHNS and CDR2 SASEGT. Germline trimming cut 5 bases from V and 7 bases from J; bases unmatched to any gene: 18. CDR3 length: 18 amino acids. CDR3 residues: CASSSARLLAGSVNEQFF. The CDR3, as DNA: TGTGCCAGCAGTTCCGCGCGACTACTAGCGGGCAGTGTGAATGAGCAGTTCTTC.

This clonotype was counted a few times. The chain has TRBV13 and TRBJ2-1, with 7 positions matching TRBD2. V trimming: 5 bases; J trimming: 4 bases; junction bases outside the gene matches: 5. Germline CDR1 PRHDT, CDR2 FYEKMQ (reference sequence). This CDR3 is 14 amino acids long. In nucleotides, the CDR3 is TGTGCCAGCAGCCCGAGGACTAGATACAATGAGCAGTTCTTC. Translating it yields CASSPRTRYNEQFF.

This sequence joins TRBV7-3 and TRBJ2-5, with 11 bases lining up with TRBD2. V shed 5 bases, J shed 4 bases, and the junction held 6 bases outside the gene matches. The CDR3 loop spans 15 amino acids. Germline loops: CDR1 SGHTA, CDR2 FQGTGA. DNA of the CDR3: TGTGCCAGCAGCCCGGGACTAGCGGACGCAGAGACCCAGTACTTC. This translates into CASSPGLADAETQYF.

This clonotype was observed a few times. The chain joins TRBV10-3 to TRBJ2-1; D is ambiguous. CDR3 length: 15 amino acids. V was pared by 2 bases and J by 0 bases, with 8 bases between. Germline loops: CDR1 ENHRY, CDR2 SYGVKD. The CDR3 region is CAISEQASSYNEQFF. CDR3 DNA: TGTGCCATCAGTGAGCAGGCTAGCTCCTACAATGAGCAGTTCTTC.

This clonotype was seen many times. The V call is TRBV12-3 or TRBV12-4, the J call TRBJ2-3; TRBD2 matches 13 bases. V was pared by 5 bases and J by 4 bases, with 6 bases of the junction left unmatched. The CDR3 is made up of 16 amino acids. The CDR3 here is CASSIGLAGVADTQYF. The DNA of the CDR3 is TGTGCCAGCAGTATCGGACTAGCGGGAGTTGCAGATACGCAGTATTTT.

J is TRBJ2-2 and V is TRBV13; 13 bases match TRBD2. The CDR3 has 17 residues. CDR1 PRHDT and CDR2 FYEKMQ come from the germline V gene (reference sequence). With V trimmed by 6 bases and J by 5 bases, 9 bases remained unmatched. The chain's CDR3 is CASRRAAGLAGTGELFF. The CDR3 DNA is TGTGCCAGCAGGCGTGCCGCGGGACTAGCGGGAACCGGGGAGCTGTTTTTT.

V usage is TRBV27 and J usage is TRBJ2-7, with 9 bases matching TRBD2. The CDR3 has 16 residues. Germline V CDR1 and CDR2: MNHEY, SMNVEV (reference sequence). Trimming removed 0 bases from V and 6 bases from J; junction bases left unmatched: 9. CDR3 coding DNA: TGTGCCAGCAGTTTATCCCCTGCGGGAGGGTTAGTCGAGCAGTACTTC. It specifies CASSLSPAGGLVEQYF.

Only a few counts were recorded for this clonotype. The rearrangement links TRBV6-5 to TRBJ1-2; D possibly corresponds to TRBD1 (6 bases). The germline V gene has CDR1 MNHEY and CDR2 SVGAGI. Trimming left V 2 bases short and J 4 bases short, with 11 bases between. CDR3 size: 14 residues. The CDR3 spells CASSYPQGIYGYTF. The CDR3 nucleotides read TGTGCCAGCAGTTACCCACAGGGTATCTATGGCTACACCTTC.

There are many counts of this clonotype. The chain joins TRBV6-5 to TRBJ2-5, with D hard to call. Germline V gene sequence: CDR1 MNHEY, CDR2 SVGAGI. CDR3 length: 15 amino acids. Trimming left V 1 base short and J 0 bases short, with 9 bases between. The CDR3 nucleotides read TGTGCCAGCAGTTACTTTTGGTCAAACCAAGAGACCCAGTACTTC. It codes for CASSYFWSNQETQYF.

This clonotype was counted at least ten times. The rearrangement joins TRBV28 to TRBJ2-1, with TRBD2 matching over 9 bases. Germline loops: CDR1 MDHEN, CDR2 SYDVKM. The V segment lost 4 bases and the J segment 10 bases; nucleotides outside the gene matches: 17. The length of the CDR3 is 17 residues. The CDR3 loop is CASSSPGTSPLVWEQFF. The CDR3 DNA is TGTGCCAGCAGTTCCCCGGGGACTAGCCCCTTAGTTTGGGAGCAGTTCTTC. Together with reference TRBV28 and TRBJ2-1, the CDR3 gives the full variable domain: DVKVTQSSRYLVKRTGEKVFLECVQDMDHENMFWYRQDPGLGLRLIYFSYDVKMKEKGDIPEGYSVSREKKERFSLILESASTNQTSMYLCASSSPGTSPLVWEQFFGPGTRLTVL.

As regards this clonotype: Just one base apart from a much larger clone, this may be a read error. The chain uses TRBV12-3 or TRBV12-4 and TRBJ2-2, with 12 bases that match TRBD2. The CDR3 runs to 15 residues. Trimming cost V 6 bases and J 8 bases; bases outside gene matches: 7. The CDR3 DNA is TGTGCCAGCAGGTGGACTAGCGGGAATGAAGGGGAGCTGTTTTTT. Translation gives CASRWTSGNEGELFF.

This clonotype was observed many times. CDR3 nucleotides: TGCGCCAGCAGCTTGAGAGGGTTCGGGCGGGAGAGATCCAATGAGCAGTTCTTC. This translates into CASSLRGFGRERSNEQFF. The genes are TRBV5-1 and TRBJ2-1; 7 bases map to TRBD2. This CDR3 is 18 amino acids long. The germline CDR1 and CDR2 sequences are SGHRS and YFSETQ. V lost 1 base, J lost 6 bases, and 16 bases stayed unmatched.

This clonotype was picked up many times. The V gene is TRBV2, the J gene TRBJ2-1, with 9 bases fitting TRBD1. The V segment lost 10 bases and the J segment 5 bases; nucleotides outside the gene matches: 6. The CDR3 totals 13 residues. Germline V gene lookup returns CDR1 SNHLY and CDR2 FYNNEI. CDR3: CAIRTGVHNEQFF. The CDR3 DNA sequence: TGTGCCATCCGGACAGGGGTCCACAATGAGCAGTTCTTC.

The chain employs TRBV5-1 and TRBJ2-7; TRBD2 agrees at 12 bases. There are 17 residues in the CDR3. V shed 5 bases and J 3 bases; nucleotides not matched to a gene: 12. CDR1 and CDR2 from the germline V gene are SGHRS and YFSETQ. CDR3 loop: CASRATSGRSGLYEQYF. Written as DNA, the CDR3 is TGCGCCAGCAGGGCTACTAGCGGGAGGTCAGGGCTCTACGAGCAGTACTTC.

The chain employs TRBV10-1 and TRBJ2-4; 13 bases fit TRBD2. Germline CDR1 reads WNHNN; CDR2 reads SYGVQD (reference sequence). The CDR3 spans 16 residues. Unmatched junction bases numbered 14, after V lost 11 bases and J lost 7 bases. CDR3 coding DNA: TGCGCCGTACTTTCGACTAGCGGGAGGTTGTGGAACATTCAGTACTTC. Amino acid sequence: CAVLSTSGRLWNIQYF.

This clonotype was counted ten times or more. V is TRBV10-3 and J is TRBJ2-2, with 8 bases lining up with TRBD1. This CDR3 region has 14 residues. The ends lost 2 bases at V and 5 bases at J; junction bases unmatched: 1. CDR1 is ENHRY and CDR2 is SYGVKD in the germline V gene. The CDR3 reads CAISEDRGTGELFF. As DNA, the CDR3 is TGTGCCATCAGTGAGGACAGGGGAACCGGGGAGCTGTTTTTT.

This clonotype was observed at least ten times. The chain has TRBV20-1 and TRBJ1-3; D call uncertain. The CDR3 length is 17 residues. Germline-derived CDR1 and CDR2 are DFQATT and SNEGSKA (reference sequence). Trimming cost V 0 bases and J 0 bases, with 15 bases left between them. The CDR3 sequence is CSARDPTQLSSGNTIYF. CDR3 bases: TGCAGTGCTAGAGACCCAACACAGCTAAGCTCTGGAAACACCATATATTTT.

This clonotype appeared many times. The V and J genes are TRBV7-9 and TRBJ2-7; the D is unclear. Trimming pared 5 bases from V and 9 bases from J, leaving 20 bases between. Germline V gene data show CDR1 as SEHNR and CDR2 as FQNEAQ (reference sequence). CDR3 length: 14 amino acids. CDR3: CASSPERDRIGQYF. The CDR3 coding sequence is TGTGCCAGCAGCCCAGAAAGGGATCGAATCGGGCAGTACTTC.

This clonotype appeared many times. The chain is built from TRBV18 and TRBJ2-1; no reliable D call. The CDR3 runs to 14 residues. Germline values: CDR1 KGHSH, CDR2 LQKENI. Trimming removed 6 bases from V and 7 bases from J, with 16 bases in between. The CDR3 is CASSGRTARNEQFF. The CDR3 region has the DNA TGTGCCAGCTCCGGCAGGACGGCGCGGAATGAGCAGTTCTTC.

This clonotype was seen more than once but under ten times. The gene calls are TRBV12-5 and TRBJ1-1; D remains ambiguous. The CDR3 loop spans 12 amino acids. In germline, CDR1 is LGHNT, CDR2 FRNRAP. V lost 4 bases and J 4 bases, leaving 7 bases between the germline ends. The CDR3 region has the DNA TGTGCTAGTGGTTATCCTCTCACTGAAGCTTTCTTT. Amino acids: CASGYPLTEAFF.

This clonotype was seen repeatedly, ten times or more. This chain joins TRBV7-4 and TRBJ2-7; D might be TRBD2 (6 bases). Germline assignment: CDR1 SGHVT and CDR2 SQSDAQ. The CDR3 covers 18 residues. Trimming stripped 3 bases from V and 3 bases from J, with 24 bases between. CDR3 nucleotides: TGTGCCAGCAGCTTGGCCAGTAACGGGTGGCGGGACCTCTACGAGCAGTACTTC. Translated, it gives CASSLASNGWRDLYEQYF.